This TCR beta chain came from a study of blood T cell repertoires in COVID-19. Study-level information: COVID-19 samples from acute and convalescent phases originated in the United States, Italy and Spain. T cells, B-cell-depleted T cells, or PBMCs provided the cDNA or gDNA that served as material.

The CDR3 runs to 15 residues. With 7 bases removed from V and 0 bases from J, the gap between germline ends came to 15 bases. Looked up from germline, CDR1 is MDHEN and CDR2 is SYDVKM. How the authors handled the data: Amplification of reference gene primers provided the estimated nucleated cell counts. Sequenced by immunoSEQ multiplex PCR; TCRdb stores in-frame clones only, minus some. The V and J calls and clone size come from that table; D and trimming were worked out from the DNA. This table holds a few hundred thousand clones, around 87% found once. The sample consisted of peripheral blood. The V gene is TRBV28, the J gene TRBJ1-1, with D unresolved. This clonotype was sampled from a woman aged 45-65 years with COVID-19, enrolled during active disease. The CDR3 loop reads CASTEQHGMNTEAFF. DNA of the CDR3: TGTGCCAGCACCGAACAGCACGGGATGAACACTGAAGCTTTCTTT.